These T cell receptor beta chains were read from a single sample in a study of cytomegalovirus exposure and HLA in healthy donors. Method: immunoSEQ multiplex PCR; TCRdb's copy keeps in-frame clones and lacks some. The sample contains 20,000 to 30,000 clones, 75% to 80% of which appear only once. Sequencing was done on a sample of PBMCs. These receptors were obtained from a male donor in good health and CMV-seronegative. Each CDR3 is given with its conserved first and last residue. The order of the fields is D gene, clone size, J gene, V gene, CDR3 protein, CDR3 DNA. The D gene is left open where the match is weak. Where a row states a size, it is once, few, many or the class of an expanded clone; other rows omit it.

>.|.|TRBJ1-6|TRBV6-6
CASSLWGEVGSPLHF
TGTGCCAGCAGTCTTTGGGGGGAGGTGGGTTCACCCCTCCACTTT
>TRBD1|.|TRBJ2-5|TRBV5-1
CASSLGAGGKETQYF
TGCGCCAGCAGCTTGGGCGCAGGGGGCAAAGAGACCCAGTACTTC
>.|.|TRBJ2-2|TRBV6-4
CASSETGHSGTGELFF
TGTGCCAGCAGTGAGACAGGCCATTCGGGGACCGGGGAGCTGTTTTTT
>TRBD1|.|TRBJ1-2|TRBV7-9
CASSDRDRGESGYTF
TGTGCCAGCAGCGACCGGGACAGGGGAGAGAGTGGCTACACCTTC
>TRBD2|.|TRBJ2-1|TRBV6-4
CASSDGTSGVNEQFF
TGTGCCAGCAGTGATGGGACTAGCGGGGTCAATGAGCAGTTCTTC
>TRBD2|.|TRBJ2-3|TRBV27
CASSPYSSGGASTDTQYF
TGTGCCAGCAGTCCGTACAGTAGCGGGGGAGCTAGCACAGATACGCAGTATTTT
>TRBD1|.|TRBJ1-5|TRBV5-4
CASGQGNQPQHF
TGTGCCAGCGGACAGGGGAATCAGCCCCAGCATTTT
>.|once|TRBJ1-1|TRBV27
CASSFRTEGRAFF
TGTGCCAGCAGTTTTAGGACAGAGGGCCGGGCTTTCTTT
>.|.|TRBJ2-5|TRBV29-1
CSVSGGMRETQYF
TGCAGCGTTTCAGGGGGGATGCGGGAGACCCAGTACTTC
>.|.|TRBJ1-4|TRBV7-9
CASSLSTGSNEKLFF
TGTGCCAGCAGCCTCTCAACAGGGTCTAATGAAAAACTGTTTTTT
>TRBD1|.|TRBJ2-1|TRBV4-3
CASSHRPGQGYLLIDNEQFF
TGCGCCAGCAGTCACCGACCGGGACAGGGCTACCTCCTAATAGACAATGAGCAGTTCTTC
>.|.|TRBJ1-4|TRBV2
CASSAPGGEKLFF
TGTGCCAGCAGTGCCCCGGGGGGGGAAAAACTGTTTTTT
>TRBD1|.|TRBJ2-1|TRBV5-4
CASSLAGQGDNEQFF
TGTGCCAGCAGCTTGGCCGGACAGGGGGACAATGAGCAGTTCTTC
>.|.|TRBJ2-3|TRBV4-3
CASSQGTTLGADTQYF
TGCGCCAGCAGCCAGGGTACCACCTTGGGAGCAGATACGCAGTATTTT
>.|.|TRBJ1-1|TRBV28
CASSLWAGTMNTEAFF
TGTGCCAGCAGTTTATGGGCGGGGACCATGAACACTGAAGCTTTCTTT
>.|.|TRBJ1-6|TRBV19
CASKEGGNSPLHF
TGTGCCAGTAAAGAGGGAGGGAATTCACCCCTCCACTTT
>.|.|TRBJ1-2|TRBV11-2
CASSLQTGMNGYTF
TGTGCCAGCAGCTTACAGACAGGAATGAATGGCTACACCTTC
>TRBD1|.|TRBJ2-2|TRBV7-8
CASEGGQSNTGELFF
TGTGCCAGCGAAGGGGGACAGTCGAACACCGGGGAGCTGTTTTTT
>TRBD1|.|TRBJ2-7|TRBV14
CASSRTDRVPEQYF
TGTGCCAGCAGCCGAACGGACAGGGTTCCCGAGCAGTACTTC
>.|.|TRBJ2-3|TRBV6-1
CASSEAEPEDTQYF
TGTGCCAGCAGTGAAGCCGAGCCTGAAGATACGCAGTATTTT
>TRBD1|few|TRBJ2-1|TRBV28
CASSPRTGNSYNEQFF
TGTGCCAGCAGTCCTCGGACAGGGAACTCCTACAATGAGCAGTTCTTC
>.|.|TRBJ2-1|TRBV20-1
CSAKRGEQFF
TGCAGTGCTAAAAGAGGTGAGCAGTTCTTC
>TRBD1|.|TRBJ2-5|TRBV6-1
CASSDRPDRGVSRETQYF
TGTGCCAGCAGTGATAGACCTGACAGGGGGGTTAGTCGGGAGACCCAGTACTTC
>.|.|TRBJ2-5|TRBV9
CASSSGAETQYF
TGTGCCAGCAGCTCAGGGGCAGAGACCCAGTACTTC
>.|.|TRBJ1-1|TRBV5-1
CASSTVNTEAFF
TGCGCCAGCAGCACAGTGAACACTGAAGCTTTCTTT
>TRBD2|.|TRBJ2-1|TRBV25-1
CASSVSGGALYNEQFF
TGTGCCAGCAGTGTCTCCGGGGGGGCTCTCTACAATGAGCAGTTCTTC
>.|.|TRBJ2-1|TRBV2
CASSEQRDEQFF
TGTGCCAGCAGTGAACAGAGGGATGAGCAGTTCTTC
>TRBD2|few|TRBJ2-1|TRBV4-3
CASSQESGGGAYNEQFF
TGCGCCAGCAGCCAAGAATCGGGCGGGGGGGCATACAATGAGCAGTTCTTC
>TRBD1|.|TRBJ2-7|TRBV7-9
CSSSNRDRAYEQYF
TGTTCTAGCAGCAACCGGGACAGGGCATACGAGCAGTACTTC
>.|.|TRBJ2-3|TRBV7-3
CASSPTGDTQYF
TGTGCCAGCAGCCCCACCGGGGATACGCAGTATTTT
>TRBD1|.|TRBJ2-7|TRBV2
CASSPRTGTGSYEQYF
TGTGCCAGCAGTCCACGTACCGGGACAGGGAGTTACGAGCAGTACTTC
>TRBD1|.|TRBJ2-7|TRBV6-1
CASSGRGLYEQYF
TGTGCCAGCAGTGGAAGGGGGCTATACGAGCAGTACTTC
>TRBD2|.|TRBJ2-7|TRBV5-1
CASSPGLAGGTNYEQYF
TGCGCCAGCAGCCCGGGACTAGCGGGGGGAACCAACTACGAGCAGTACTTC
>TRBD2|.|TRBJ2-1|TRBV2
CASSEDRPGTSGSNEQFF
TGTGCCAGCAGTGAGGACAGGCCCGGGACTAGCGGGAGTAATGAGCAGTTCTTC
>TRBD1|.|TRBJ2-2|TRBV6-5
CASSYGTVNTGELFF
TGTGCCAGCAGTTACGGGACAGTGAACACCGGGGAGCTGTTTTTT
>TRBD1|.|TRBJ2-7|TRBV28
CASSFQGAGYEQYF
TGTGCCAGCAGTTTCCAGGGGGCTGGCTACGAGCAGTACTTC